A selection of T cell receptor beta chains follows, all from one sample in a study of T-cell reconstitution after alpha-beta-depleted transplantation in children. TCRdb reprocessed the PCR reads via MiXCR and lists one record per CDR3 protein. The sample lists hundreds of thousands of distinct CDR3 sequences, around 10% occurring once. The sequenced sample was peripheral blood, obtained 180 days after TCRalphabeta/CD19-depleted stem cell transplant. These receptors were collected from a male patient between 2 and 15 years old who had a stem cell transplant for chronic granulomatous disease, so the T cells may come from the graft donor. CDR3s leave out the opening cysteine and the closing phenylalanine or tryptophan. A row's size may be missing; if present it is once, few, many or a size class.

TRBV7-3	many	TRBJ2-1	ASSEWGAGYNEQF
TRBV20-1	many	TRBJ2-7	SAAMWEYYEQY
TRBV7-3	many	TRBJ2-1	ASSYGQGSEQF
TRBV20-1	many	TRBJ2-1	SALSGASDGEQF
TRBV18	many	TRBJ2-1	ASSPTSGSQNEQF
TRBV7-2	many	TRBJ2-5	ASSPTSGREETQY
TRBV7-3	many	TRBJ2-3	ASSKNTAWGTDTQY
TRBV6-2/TRBV6-3	many	TRBJ2-6	SSGVSGANVLT
TRBV5-1	many	TRBJ2-7	ASSLQGVGYEQY
TRBV5-6	-	TRBJ2-1	ASSLIAGVIYNEQF
TRBV29-1	many	TRBJ2-5	SVDRPQLMTQY
TRBV18	many	TRBJ2-3	ASSPLTTHLAQDTQY
TRBV3-1	many	TRBJ2-2	ASSQDELLSGELF
TRBV29-1	many	TRBJ1-2	SVDSPDSAGGT
TRBV5-1	many	TRBJ2-2	ASRRVVGELF
TRBV7-8	many	TRBJ1-6	ASSPPGTGNSPLH
TRBV20-1	many	TRBJ1-5	SAVTGTEGWPQH
TRBV20-1	many	TRBJ2-7	SARDPSERGIHEQY
TRBV4-1	many	TRBJ2-5	ASSPPGLVGPTQY
TRBV5-1	many	TRBJ2-3	ASTDRVGTDTQY
TRBV20-1	-	TRBJ2-2	SARDRRRGNTGELF
TRBV7-2	many	TRBJ2-7	ASSSASKGGNYEQY
TRBV12-3/TRBV12-4	few	TRBJ2-7	ASRPPGGSFYEQY
TRBV29-1	many	TRBJ1-2	SVVGDRDYGYT
TRBV12-3/TRBV12-4	many	TRBJ2-2	ASSLALQVRTGELF
TRBV19	-	TRBJ1-2	ASRPQKTGVYGYT
TRBV7-3	many	TRBJ1-6	ASSLPNSPLH
TRBV29-1	many	TRBJ1-1	SVTGGVNTEAF
TRBV15	-	TRBJ2-3	ATSRDHRSTDTQY
TRBV12-3/TRBV12-4	few	TRBJ2-1	ASSFFLPNRGTSGRAHLYNEQF
TRBV6-5	many	TRBJ2-7	ASSYGLAGGPYEQY
TRBV11-2	many	TRBJ1-2	ASSLGRHYGYT
TRBV20-1	many	TRBJ2-2	SASRGMAGELF
TRBV6-5	many	TRBJ2-1	ASSYEGFGLAMDNEQF
TRBV20-1	many	TRBJ2-7	SAGGAPYEQY
TRBV2	few	TRBJ2-7	ASSEVVDKRYEQY
TRBV20-1	many	TRBJ2-1	SASPRGAFPNEQF
TRBV5-4	few	TRBJ2-1	ASSPLGGPWEEQF
TRBV2	many	TRBJ2-3	ASSDSGGITDTQY
TRBV7-9	-	TRBJ2-5	ASKVTGGFETQY
TRBV20-1	many	TRBJ2-1	SARRDTVGSEQF
TRBV20-1	-	TRBJ2-2	SASRGGRGNGELF